Following are 24 T cell receptor beta chains from one sample sequenced in a study of beta chain features in type 1 diabetes. Study results and limitations: Type 1 diabetes patients had moderately but significantly shorter TCRB CDR3s in all four CD4+ subsets.

No antigen has been identified for these receptors. Expressed TCRB transcripts were sequenced because the isolated RNA had all been reverse transcribed beforehand. Profiled with immunoSEQ multiplex PCR; TCRdb holds only in-frame clones, not every one. This sample has 230,000 or so clones, with 16% found just once. Sequencing input: naive CD4+ T cells from blood. All receptors derive from a man younger than 40 with type 1 diabetes.

The rearrangement uses TRBV30 and TRBJ2-1; 14 bases fit TRBD2. The J segment lost 8 bases and the V segment lost 5 bases, leaving 5 bases of the junction unmatched. Germline CDR1 is GTSNPN and CDR2 is SVGIG (reference sequence). This CDR3 contains 14 residues. CDR3 in DNA: TGTGCCTGGGGACTAGCGGGAGGAGTAGATGAGCAGTTCTTC. It yields the protein CAWGLAGGVDEQFF.

This clone was detected only a few times. The chain links TRBV7-9 to TRBJ2-5, with D maybe TRBD2 (5 bases). Germline values: CDR1 SEHNR, CDR2 FQNEAQ (reference sequence). The ends were cut back, 5 bases at V and 7 bases at J, with 17 bases in the middle. This CDR3 region has 14 residues. This CDR3 is CASSAYTGRGTQYF. In DNA, the CDR3 is TGTGCCAGCAGCGCCTACACGGGCCGGGGGACCCAGTACTTC.

CDR3 in amino acids: CSVGRTPNTEAFF. The DNA for the CDR3 is TGCAGCGTTGGGAGGACACCTAACACTGAAGCTTTCTTT. V is TRBV29-1 and J is TRBJ1-1; the D gene is possibly TRBD1 (5 bases). There are 13 residues in the CDR3. Per the germline V gene, CDR1 is SQVTM and CDR2 is ANQGSEA. Between the trimmed V and J ends, which lost 4 bases and 2 bases, there was a span of 11 bases.

The chain recombines TRBV7-9 with TRBJ1-4; no clear D gene. The germline V gene encodes CDR1 SEHNR and CDR2 FQNEAQ (reference sequence). Trimming left V 5 bases short and J 7 bases short, with 20 bases between. CDR3 length: 16 amino acids. The CDR3 protein is CASSPPTVQLGEKLFF. DNA of the CDR3: TGTGCCAGCAGCCCTCCGACTGTTCAACTAGGTGAAAAACTGTTTTTT. Complete variable domain (other parts from reference TRBV7-9 and TRBJ1-4): DTGVSQNPRHKITKRGQNVTFRCDPISEHNRLYWYRQTLGQGPEFLTYFQNEAQLEKSRLLSDRFSAERPKGSFSTLEIQRTEQGDSAMYLCASSPPTVQLGEKLFFGSGTQLSVL.

This clone was seen a handful of times. The V and J genes are TRBV7-9 and TRBJ2-6, with no clear D. Germline V lookup: CDR1 SEHNR, CDR2 FQNEAQ (reference sequence). Trimming shortened V by 1 base and J by 1 base, and 2 bases separated the two germline ends. This CDR3 has 14 amino acids. The DNA for the CDR3 is TGTGCCAGCAGCTTAGAATCTGGGGCCAACGTCCTGACTTTC. This translates into CASSLESGANVLTF.

The chain links TRBV13 to TRBJ2-5; TRBD1 matches 9 bases. The CDR3 runs 15 residues. V was pared by 7 bases and J by 5 bases, with 11 bases of the junction left unmatched. CDR1 PRHDT and CDR2 FYEKMQ come from the germline V gene (reference sequence). The CDR3 loop reads CASNLGQGQGETQYF. The CDR3 DNA is TGTGCCAGCAATCTCGGACAGGGGCAGGGGGAGACCCAGTACTTC. Full variable domain (outside the CDR3, taken from reference TRBV13 and TRBJ2-5): AAGVIQSPRHLIKEKRETATLKCYPIPRHDTVYWYQQGPGQDPQFLISFYEKMQSDKGSIPDRFSAQQFSDYHSELNMSSLELGDSALYFCASNLGQGQGETQYFGPGTRLLVL.

The rearrangement links TRBV7-9 to TRBJ2-7; maybe TRBD2 (5 bases). Looked up from germline, CDR1 is SEHNR and CDR2 is FQNEAQ (reference sequence). The ends were cut back, 5 bases at V and 0 bases at J, with 8 bases in the middle. The CDR3 has 13 residues. The DNA for the CDR3 is TGTGCCAGCAGCATCCGGGACTCCTACGAGCAGTACTTC. This codes for CASSIRDSYEQYF. Variable domain in full (rest from reference TRBV7-9 and TRBJ2-7): DTGVSQNPRHKITKRGQNVTFRCDPISEHNRLYWYRQTLGQGPEFLTYFQNEAQLEKSRLLSDRFSAERPKGSFSTLEIQRTEQGDSAMYLCASSIRDSYEQYFGPGTRLTVT.

The chain is built from TRBV19 and TRBJ2-5; D gene unclear. This CDR3 is built from 13 residues. V gave up 9 bases and J gave up 5 bases, with 16 bases separating them. Germline V gene sequence: CDR1 LNHDA, CDR2 SQIVND (reference sequence). The CDR3 reads CASSQRPGETQYF. The CDR3 nucleotides read TGTGCCAGCTCACAGAGGCCCGGTGAGACCCAGTACTTC.

The chain uses TRBV7-9 and TRBJ2-7; tentative D call: TRBD1 (6 bases). The V gene's germline CDR1 is SEHNR and CDR2 FQNEAQ (reference sequence). The CDR3 sequence is 15 residues long. The ends were cut back, 5 bases at V and 0 bases at J, with 14 bases in the middle. CDR3 sequence reads: CASSSNRVSSYEQYF. The DNA for the CDR3 is TGTGCCAGCAGCAGCAACAGGGTGAGCTCCTACGAGCAGTACTTC.

This chain uses TRBV7-9 with TRBJ2-7, with D possibly matching TRBD1 (5 bases). V was pared by 6 bases and J by 3 bases, with 9 bases between. This CDR3 has 12 residues. Germline lookup yields CDR1 SEHNR and CDR2 FQNEAQ (reference sequence). The CDR3 region is CASRTDSYEQYF. CDR3 DNA: TGTGCCAGCAGAACCGACAGCTACGAGCAGTACTTC.

Concerning this clone: At the DNA level, this CDR3 is encoded by other sequences in the same sample as well. This chain connects TRBV10-3 to TRBJ2-5; possibly TRBD1 for D (5 bases). V lost 2 bases, J lost 4 bases, and 5 bases lay in between. The CDR3 has 12 amino acids. Looked up from germline, CDR1 is ENHRY and CDR2 is SYGVKD. CDR3: CAISEGAETQYF. CDR3 coding DNA: TGTGCCATCAGTGAGGGGGCAGAGACCCAGTACTTC.

The J gene is TRBJ2-2, the V gene TRBV29-1; TRBD2 is a possible D gene (6 bases). The CDR3 totals 13 residues. Germline CDR1 reads SQVTM; CDR2 reads ANQGSEA. Trimming cost V 8 bases and J 8 bases, with 18 bases left between them. CDR3 region: CSCGVTYEGELFF. In nucleotides, the CDR3 is TGCAGCTGCGGGGTTACCTACGAAGGGGAGCTGTTTTTT.

V and J are TRBV20-1 and TRBJ1-4, with D unresolved. This CDR3 has 11 residues. V lost 8 bases and J lost 0, with 4 bases in between. Germline CDR1 is DFQATT and CDR2 is SNEGSKA (reference sequence). The CDR3 DNA follows: TGCAGTTCCACAACTAATGAAAAACTGTTTTTT. Its protein is CSSTTNEKLFF.

This chain uses TRBV7-2 with TRBJ2-6, with a weak D call TRBD1 (6 bases). V lost 4 bases, J lost 2 bases, and 9 bases lay in between. Germline values: CDR1 SGHTA, CDR2 FQGNSA. The CDR3 extends over 15 amino acids. The CDR3 bases are TGTGCCAGCAGCTCACAGGGTACTGGGGCCAACGTCCTGACTTTC. It encodes CASSSQGTGANVLTF.

The V gene is TRBV7-2, the J gene TRBJ2-3; a weak D match, TRBD1 (6 bases). V shed 6 bases and J shed 0 bases, with 13 bases lying between them. Germline CDR1 is SGHTA and CDR2 is FQGNSA. There are 15 residues in the CDR3. The DNA of the CDR3 is TGTGCCAGCAGTTCCTACAGGGTTAGCACAGATACGCAGTATTTT. It yields the protein CASSSYRVSTDTQYF.

This chain links TRBV30 with TRBJ2-1, with D perhaps matching TRBD1 or TRBD2 (5 bases each). The CDR3 contains 14 residues. V gave up 3 bases and J gave up 6 bases, with 15 bases separating them. Germline V gene data show CDR1 as GTSNPN and CDR2 as SVGIG (reference sequence). As DNA, the CDR3 is TGTGCCTGGAGCGCGAAAACCGGGACCAATGAGCAGTTCTTC. Protein: CAWSAKTGTNEQFF.

The chain is built from TRBV25-1 and TRBJ2-1, with 7 bases that match TRBD2. This CDR3 is 16 amino acids long. CDR1 is MGHDK, CDR2 SYGVNS, per germline. V trimming: 7 bases; J trimming: 6 bases; junction bases outside the gene matches: 15. In DNA form, the CDR3 reads TGTGCCAGCACTCGCATAGCGGGCGATACACCCAATGAGCAGTTCTTC. Translation: CASTRIAGDTPNEQFF.

In its sample, this clone was seen a few times. The V gene is TRBV9, the J gene TRBJ2-1; TRBD1 matches 8 bases. CDR1 is SGDLS, CDR2 YYNGEE, per germline. CDR3 length: 15 amino acids. V shed 4 bases and J 2 bases; nucleotides not matched to a gene: 5. CDR3 coding DNA: TGTGCCAGCAGCCCCGGGACAGGTACCTACAATGAGCAGTTCTTC. Protein sequence: CASSPGTGTYNEQFF. Full variable domain (outside the CDR3, taken from reference TRBV9 and TRBJ2-1): DSGVTQTPKHLITATGQRVTLRCSPRSGDLSVYWYQQSLDQGLQFLIQYYNGEERAKGNILERFSAQQFPDLHSELNLSSLELGDSALYFCASSPGTGTYNEQFFGPGTRLTVL.

This clone appeared a few times. The chain carries TRBV7-8 and TRBJ1-5, with no clear D. Deletions cut 3 bases from V and 4 bases from J, with 4 bases between. CDR3 length equals 12 residues. Per germline, CDR1 SGHVS and CDR2 FQNEAQ. This CDR3 reads CASSFTNQPQHF. CDR3 in DNA: TGTGCCAGCAGCTTCACAAATCAGCCCCAGCATTTT. Supplemented by reference TRBV7-8 and TRBJ1-5, the full variable domain reads GAGVSQSPRYKVAKRGQDVALRCDPISGHVSLFWYQQALGQGPEFLTYFQNEAQLDKSGLPSDRFFAERPEGSVSTLKIQRTQQEDSAVYLCASSFTNQPQHFGDGTRLSIL.

This clone showed up just a few times. The gene calls are TRBV9 and TRBJ1-3; 7 nucleotides line up with TRBD1. Germline V CDR1 and CDR2: SGDLS, YYNGEE. The CDR3 length is 15 residues. The ends lost 3 bases at V and 3 bases at J; junction bases unmatched: 6. DNA of the CDR3: TGTGCCAGCAGCGCGACAGGGATGTATGGAAACACCATATATTTT. Translated, it gives CASSATGMYGNTIYF.

The chain has TRBV28 and TRBJ2-1; D is possibly TRBD1 (6 bases). CDR1 and CDR2 (germline): MDHEN, SYDVKM. Trimming removed 5 bases from V and 1 base from J, with 12 bases in between. The CDR3 extends over 15 amino acids. In nucleotides, the CDR3 is TGTGCCAGCAGTGAACACAGGGTTTCCTACAATGAGCAGTTCTTC. This gives the protein CASSEHRVSYNEQFF.

The chain recombines TRBV7-2 with TRBJ1-2; D unclear. Looked up from germline, CDR1 is SGHTA and CDR2 is FQGNSA. There are 14 residues in the CDR3. With 1 base removed from V and 6 bases from J, the gap between germline ends came to 12 bases. The CDR3 bases are TGTGCCAGCAGCTTAGACTATGTCGGGGATGGCTACACCTTC. It encodes CASSLDYVGDGYTF.

This clone has more than one count but fewer than ten. CDR3 sequence reads: CASSLGQIQETQYF. In nucleotides, the CDR3 is TGCGCCAGCAGCTTGGGACAGATCCAAGAGACCCAGTACTTC. The chain uses TRBV5-1 and TRBJ2-5, with TRBD1 as a possible D gene (5 bases). The V end lost 0 bases, the J end lost 1 base, and 7 bases lay between the germline ends. The CDR3 length is 14 residues. Germline-derived CDR1 and CDR2 are SGHRS and YFSETQ.

This chain connects TRBV30 to TRBJ1-2; D perhaps matches TRBD1 (5 bases). CDR3 length: 14 residues. The germline V gene encodes CDR1 GTSNPN and CDR2 SVGIG (reference sequence). Trimming left V 3 bases short and J 4 bases short, with 15 bases between. DNA of the CDR3: TGTGCCTGGAGGGACGCCGGGAGGGGCTATGGCTACACCTTC. Its protein is CAWRDAGRGYGYTF. Full variable domain (rest looked up from reference TRBV30 and TRBJ1-2): SQTIHQWPATLVQPVGSPLSLECTVEGTSNPNLYWYRQAAGRGLQLLFYSVGIGQISSEVPQNLSASRPQDRQFILSSKKLLLSDSGFYLCAWRDAGRGYGYTFGSGTRLTVV.